This T cell receptor (beta chain) derives from a study of neurological immune-mediated disorders. Study observations and caveats: No expanded-clone CDR3 amino acid sequence recurred across subjects, suggesting private TCR-beta repertoires.

From 2 million PBMCs stored at -80 C, the unsorted libraries were generated. Details on this clonotype: The antigen remains unidentified.

Trimming shortened V by 7 bases and J by 5 bases, and 8 bases separated the two germline ends. The CDR3 is 11 residues long. Germline V gene lookup returns CDR1 MNHEY and CDR2 SVGAGI. 5'RACE employing 10-nucleotide random UMIs yielded the cDNA. A single run covered 15-18 subjects with over 170 million TCR-beta sequences. TCRdb redid the calling of the 5' RACE reads with MiXCR, one entry per CDR3 protein. Of 75,000 to 95,000 distinct CDR3 sequences in the sample, about 15% were seen once. Specimen: PBMCs. V and J are TRBV6-5 and TRBJ2-5, with D unclear. The TCR comes from a woman aged 40 to 55 in good health. CDR3 in DNA: TGTGCCAGCACACAAGGGGAGACCCAGTACTTC. This codes for CASTQGETQYF.